This is a list of T cell receptor beta chains from one sample in a study of prognosis after radiotherapy for stage I lung cancer. TCRdb analysed the multiplex PCR reads with MiXCR anew, one entry per CDR3 protein. The table shows about 13,000 distinct CDR3 sequences, with about 40% occurring only once. This specimen consisted of PBMCs, obtained before or after stereotactic body radiation therapy (not recorded which). The receptors here all came from a donor over 45 with non-small cell lung cancer. Each CDR3 is given with its conserved first and last residue. D genes are given only for firm matches.

D gene	V gene	J gene	CDR3 protein
-	TRBV27	TRBJ1-1	CASSLVGGRLEAFF
-	TRBV20-1	TRBJ1-3	CSAVYSSGNTIYF
-	TRBV6-1	TRBJ2-1	CASSEGARPYNEQFF
TRBD1	TRBV2	TRBJ1-5	CASEGGTGGGQPQHF
TRBD2	TRBV5-6	TRBJ2-7	CASSLLGGSFRNEQYF
TRBD2	TRBV28	TRBJ2-7	CAGSGGVTLAYEQYF
-	TRBV7-8	TRBJ2-2	CASSQINTGELFF
TRBD2	TRBV6-1	TRBJ2-6	CASSELLAGGPAGANVLTF
-	TRBV3-2	TRBJ1-5	CASSQQRESNQPQHF
TRBD2	TRBV6-2/TRBV6-3	TRBJ2-2	CASSYSIAGGPGELFF
-	TRBV12-3/TRBV12-4	TRBJ1-1	CASTRGAGTEAFF
-	TRBV6-1	TRBJ1-3	CASSEQGRGGNTIYF
-	TRBV12-3/TRBV12-4	TRBJ1-1	CASIFLVRFEAFF
TRBD1	TRBV28	TRBJ2-7	CASSFPDRGSLYF
TRBD2	TRBV6-4	TRBJ2-3	CASGLRAGGPDTQYF
-	TRBV7-2	TRBJ2-2	CASSLEGYGSLTGELFF
TRBD1	TRBV11-2	TRBJ1-1	CASSSDRGGTEAFF
-	TRBV5-1	TRBJ2-2	CASSLAAPRELFF
-	TRBV6-1	TRBJ1-1	CASFGGNTEAFF
TRBD2	TRBV7-9	TRBJ2-1	CASSFRGVAGGPQQFF
-	TRBV20-1	TRBJ2-7	CSAPRALSYEQYF
TRBD1	TRBV5-1	TRBJ1-6	CASSRTGTGQRNSPLHF
-	TRBV4-3	TRBJ2-1	CASSQDGQFSRQFF
TRBD1	TRBV5-6	TRBJ1-2	CASSLDGDRANYGYTF
-	TRBV6-4	TRBJ1-2	CASSFAAAALNYGYTF
TRBD1	TRBV6-2/TRBV6-3	TRBJ2-7	CASSQTGGSGEQYF
-	TRBV5-6	TRBJ1-2	CASSHPSFPNYGYTF
TRBD2	TRBV19	TRBJ2-3	CASSGGSTDTQYF
-	TRBV4-2	TRBJ2-7	CASSQDYPDDISNYEQYF